The 30 T cell receptor beta chains reported below all come from one sample, sequenced in a study of healthy donors' naive CD4 and CD8 T cells. A linear amplification protocol produced the TCR libraries from approximately 460 ng of total RNA. TCRdb reanalysed the reads using MiXCR and keeps one entry per CDR3 protein. The repertoire holds roughly 200,000 distinct CDR3 sequences, with over 60% as singletons. What was sequenced was naive CD4+ and CD8+ T cells sorted from blood, pooled from several donors. The source is a pool of human donors in good health; the sample pools cells from several healthy donors.

The CDR3 nucleotides read TGTGCCAGCAGTTACGGAGGCGCACTCCAGTTCTTC. Residues: CASSYGGALQFF. The chain recombines TRBV6-5 with TRBJ2-1, with D perhaps matching TRBD2 (5 bases). Germline V CDR1 and CDR2: MNHEY, SVGAGI. CDR3 length equals 12 residues. Between the trimmed V and J ends, which lost 2 bases and 13 bases, there was a span of 12 bases.

The chain links TRBV5-4 to TRBJ2-1; 7 bases fit TRBD1. This CDR3 has 15 residues. The germline gives CDR1 SGHNT, CDR2 YYREEE (reference sequence). V was clipped by 2 bases and J by 3 bases; unmatched bases: 5. For the CDR3, the DNA is TGTGCCAGCAGCTTCGACAGGGCGGGCTACAATGAGCAGTTCTTC. Its translation: CASSFDRAGYNEQFF. The full variable domain, rest sourced from reference TRBV5-4 and TRBJ2-1, is ETGVTQSPTHLIKTRGQQVTLRCSSQSGHNTVSWYQQALGQGPQFIFQYYREEENGRGNFPPRFSGLQFPNYSSELNVNALELDDSALYLCASSFDRAGYNEQFFGPGTRLTVL.

This clonotype was counted only a few times. The chain couples TRBV30 to TRBJ1-1; maybe TRBD1 (5 bases). CDR1 is GTSNPN, CDR2 SVGIG, per germline (reference sequence). V was trimmed by 2 bases and J by 4 bases, leaving 11 bases between them. The CDR3 loop spans 13 amino acids. The CDR3 DNA follows: TGTGCCTGGAGTTGGGGGGAGGGCACTGAAGCTTTCTTT. Its protein is CAWSWGEGTEAFF.

This clonotype was seen only a few times. This rearrangement joins TRBV10-3 to TRBJ1-1; the match to TRBD1 covers 8 bases. V shed 9 bases and J 4 bases; nucleotides not matched to a gene: 10. Germline CDR1 reads ENHRY; CDR2 reads SYGVKD. CDR3 size: 14 residues. The CDR3 coding sequence is TGTGCCATACAGGGGGTTACGGGAGGCACTGAAGCTTTCTTT. Translated: CAIQGVTGGTEAFF.

This chain connects TRBV19 to TRBJ1-2, with D perhaps matching TRBD1 (5 bases). This CDR3 has 14 amino acids. The germline V gene has CDR1 LNHDA and CDR2 SQIVND (reference sequence). The V end was cut by 7 bases, the J end by 5 bases, with 17 bases between. CDR3 sequence reads: CASKDSAGRYGYTF. The CDR3 DNA reads as TGTGCCAGTAAGGATTCGGCAGGGCGGTATGGCTACACCTTC. The entire variable domain, with the rest obtained from reference TRBV19 and TRBJ1-2, is as follows: DGGITQSPKYLFRKEGQNVTLSCEQNLNHDAMYWYRQDPGQGLRLIYYSQIVNDFQKGDIAEGYSVSREKKESFPLTVTSAQKNPTAFYLCASKDSAGRYGYTFGSGTRLTVV.

The V gene is TRBV29-1, the J gene TRBJ2-3; D is unclear. Germline loops: CDR1 SQVTM, CDR2 ANQGSEA. The CDR3 is 13 residues long. Deletions cut 4 bases from V and 3 bases from J, with 11 bases between. The CDR3 DNA is TGCAGCGTTGGCCTGATTAGGACAGATACGCAGTATTTT. Translated, it gives CSVGLIRTDTQYF.

The rearrangement joins TRBV5-6 to TRBJ2-7, with 12 bases identical to TRBD2. The CDR3 consists of 17 residues. Germline-derived CDR1 and CDR2 are SGHDT and YYEEEE. Losses at the gene ends were 4 bases for V and 3 bases for J; bases not matched to a gene: 11. The CDR3 loop reads CASSVLNLAGGGYEQYV. In DNA, the CDR3 is TGTGCCAGCAGCGTCCTAAACCTAGCGGGAGGGGGCTACGAGCAGTACGTC.

The chain couples TRBV27 to TRBJ2-3; possibly TRBD1 for D (5 bases). Germline assignment: CDR1 MNHEY and CDR2 SMNVEV (reference sequence). The CDR3 has 15 residues. V was clipped by 1 base and J by 2 bases, with 10 bases between them. CDR3: CASSLYQGFTDTQYF. DNA of the CDR3: TGTGCCAGCAGTTTATATCAGGGCTTCACAGATACGCAGTATTTT.

J is TRBJ2-1 and V is TRBV19; D is unresolved. Per germline, CDR1 LNHDA and CDR2 SQIVND (reference sequence). V lost 4 bases and J 6 bases, leaving 10 bases between the germline ends. This CDR3 contains 13 residues. The CDR3 loop is CASSKLGANEQFF. The CDR3 DNA reads TGTGCCAGTAGTAAGTTAGGTGCCAATGAGCAGTTCTTC.

The rearrangement uses TRBV5-4 and TRBJ2-3, with TRBD2 identical over 9 bases. V lost 2 bases and J lost 5; bases outside the gene matches: 3. Germline CDR1 is SGHNT and CDR2 is YYREEE (reference sequence). The CDR3 contains 14 residues. DNA for the CDR3: TGTGCCAGCAGCTTCGGACTAGCGAGAGATACGCAGTATTTT. Translating gives CASSFGLARDTQYF. The variable domain in full, with the rest retrieved from reference TRBV5-4 and TRBJ2-3, is ETGVTQSPTHLIKTRGQQVTLRCSSQSGHNTVSWYQQALGQGPQFIFQYYREEENGRGNFPPRFSGLQFPNYSSELNVNALELDDSALYLCASSFGLARDTQYFGPGTRLTVL.

The genes are TRBV20-1 and TRBJ2-1; 9 bases fit TRBD1. Trimming at V came to 1 base and at J to 5 bases, leaving 12 bases not matched to a gene. Looked up from germline, CDR1 is DFQATT and CDR2 is SNEGSKA (reference sequence). The CDR3 contains 17 residues. The CDR3: CSARGPSAGTGNNEQFF. The CDR3 DNA is TGCAGTGCTAGAGGCCCCTCCGCTGGGACAGGGAACAATGAGCAGTTCTTC.

This chain connects TRBV11-2 to TRBJ2-1; D is uncertain. The V and J ends lost 4 bases and 8 bases respectively, with 9 bases between them. This CDR3 is built from 12 residues. Germline V gene sequence: CDR1 SGHAT, CDR2 FQNNGV. The CDR3 nucleotides read TGTGCCAGCAGCTCTGATAGGGATGAGCAGTTCTTC. Translating it yields CASSSDRDEQFF.

The gene calls are TRBV29-1 and TRBJ2-7; no firm D call. V was shortened by 7 bases and J by 0 bases, with 13 bases between the two germline ends. This CDR3 is 13 amino acids long. Germline V gives CDR1 SQVTM, CDR2 ANQGSEA. CDR3 loop: CSGTSNPSYEQYF. Written as DNA, the CDR3 is TGCAGCGGGACCTCGAATCCCTCCTACGAGCAGTACTTC.

The chain recombines TRBV6-5 with TRBJ1-2; D perhaps matches TRBD1 (6 bases). CDR1 MNHEY and CDR2 SVGAGI come from the germline V gene. The CDR3 has 14 residues. V lost 5 bases and J 5 bases, leaving 15 bases between the germline ends. The DNA of the CDR3 is TGTGCCAGCAGTCGGGAACAGGGTCAATATGGCTACACCTTC. Its translation is CASSREQGQYGYTF.

The chain combines TRBV29-1 with TRBJ2-1, with D unresolved. Trimming removed 4 bases at V and 9 bases at J, with 13 bases between. CDR1 and CDR2 from the germline V gene are SQVTM and ANQGSEA. This CDR3 is built from 12 residues. This CDR3 reads CSVALPSSEQFF. The CDR3 DNA reads TGCAGCGTTGCACTCCCCAGTAGTGAGCAGTTCTTC.

This clonotype has just one count. The junction departs from the called germline gene at one end, perhaps through a read error. The CDR3 spells CASSYFTGFEITEAFF. As DNA, the CDR3 is TGCGCCAGCAGTTACTTTACAGGGTTTGAAATCACTGAAGCTTTCTTT. This chain uses TRBV6-5 with TRBJ1-1, with D possibly TRBD1 on 6 matching bases. Germline CDR1 is MNHEY and CDR2 is SVGAGI. The CDR3 runs to 16 residues.

This chain links TRBV29-1 with TRBJ2-1; D may be TRBD2 (5 bases). Trimming stripped 4 bases from V and 7 bases from J, with 14 bases between. CDR3 length: 13 amino acids. Germline V gives CDR1 SQVTM, CDR2 ANQGSEA. The CDR3 DNA is TGCAGCGTTGGTACCCCGGGGAAGAATGAGCAGTTCTTC. Protein product: CSVGTPGKNEQFF.

As DNA, the CDR3 is TGCAGTGCTAGAGATGAGGTTTTCACAGATACGCAGTATTTT. Translating it yields CSARDEVFTDTQYF. This chain connects TRBV20-1 to TRBJ2-3, with D uncertain. V lost 0 bases, J lost 2 bases, and 9 bases lay in between. The CDR3 runs 14 residues. From germline, CDR1 is DFQATT and CDR2 SNEGSKA (reference sequence).

In this sample, this clonotype turned up a few times. The chain has TRBV27 and TRBJ2-1; 9 positions agree with TRBD1. The CDR3 contains 13 residues. V trimming: 3 bases; J trimming: 6 bases; junction bases outside the gene matches: 0. CDR1 is MNHEY and CDR2 is SMNVEV in the germline V gene (reference sequence). For the CDR3, the DNA is TGTGCCAGCAGTTTGGGACAGGGCAATGAGCAGTTCTTC. It encodes CASSLGQGNEQFF.

This clonotype was counted between two and nine times. The V and J genes are TRBV11-2 and TRBJ1-2; possibly TRBD1 for D (5 bases). Trimming removed 0 bases at V and 4 bases at J, with 18 bases between. Germline V lookup: CDR1 SGHAT, CDR2 FQNNGV. The CDR3 has 17 residues. The CDR3 region is CASSLDLDIGRVYGYTF. The DNA of the CDR3 is TGTGCCAGCAGCTTAGATCTGGACATCGGTAGGGTCTATGGCTACACCTTC.

V usage is TRBV6-2 or TRBV6-3 and J usage is TRBJ1-1; D is undetermined. CDR3 length: 18 amino acids. Germline-derived CDR1 and CDR2 are MNHEY and SVGEGT. V lost 5 bases and J 0 bases, leaving 22 bases between the germline ends. The CDR3 DNA reads as TGTGCCAGCAGTAACGTACCTCCCGCGGCGGGGATGAACACTGAAGCTTTCTTT. Translated, it gives CASSNVPPAAGMNTEAFF.

This clonotype was recorded a few times. The chain carries TRBV19 and TRBJ1-2; D might be TRBD1 (5 bases). The germline CDR1 and CDR2 sequences are LNHDA and SQIVND (reference sequence). V lost 3 bases and J 0 bases, leaving 17 bases between the germline ends. The CDR3 spans 17 residues. The CDR3 loop reads CASSMRGRGSTNYGYTF. CDR3 bases: TGTGCCAGTAGTATGCGAGGTAGGGGTTCAACTAACTATGGCTACACCTTC.

The V call is TRBV29-1, the J call TRBJ2-3; D possibly uses TRBD1 or TRBD2 (5 bases each). Between the trimmed V and J ends, which lost 1 base and 4 bases, there was a span of 12 bases. Per germline, CDR1 SQVTM and CDR2 ANQGSEA. The CDR3 is made up of 14 amino acids. CDR3 loop: CSVEGRARADTQYF. The CDR3 DNA follows: TGCAGCGTTGAAGGCAGGGCGAGGGCAGATACGCAGTATTTT.

This clonotype was seen only a few times. The chain combines TRBV29-1 with TRBJ2-5, with 14 bases that match TRBD2. This CDR3 has 17 residues. The germline V gene encodes CDR1 SQVTM and CDR2 ANQGSEA. V lost 3 bases to trimming and J lost 5 bases; unmatched junction nucleotides: 11. Here the CDR3 reads CSVEGLAGEGLRETQYF. As DNA, the CDR3 is TGCAGCGTTGAGGGACTAGCGGGAGAGGGCTTAAGGGAGACCCAGTACTTC.

There are a few counts of this clonotype. The chain joins TRBV12-3 or TRBV12-4 to TRBJ1-3; D perhaps matches TRBD1 (6 bases). V lost 5 bases, J lost 0 bases, and 14 bases lay in between. The CDR3 is 16 residues long. CDR3 in DNA: TGTGCCAGCAGTGAACCGGGACACGACTCTGGAAACACCATATATTTT. Protein: CASSEPGHDSGNTIYF.

The chain has TRBV29-1 and TRBJ2-1; the match to TRBD2 covers 10 bases. The V gene's germline CDR1 is SQVTM and CDR2 ANQGSEA. The CDR3 runs to 14 residues. DNA of the CDR3: TGCAGTTCCCTAGCGGGGGCCTTTTACAATGAGCAGTTCTTC. Encoded protein: CSSLAGAFYNEQFF.

The chain carries TRBV19 and TRBJ2-1; a weak D match, TRBD2 (5 bases). In germline, CDR1 is LNHDA, CDR2 SQIVND (reference sequence). This CDR3 spans 12 amino acids. The V gene lost 5 bases and the J gene lost 8 bases, with 10 bases spanning the gap. The CDR3 loop reads CASSRRRDEQFF. DNA for the CDR3: TGTGCCAGTAGTCGCCGGCGGGATGAGCAGTTCTTC.

The chain recombines TRBV29-1 with TRBJ2-2; D possibly corresponds to TRBD2 (6 bases). V gave up 6 bases and J gave up 0 bases, with 14 bases separating them. The germline CDR1 and CDR2 sequences are SQVTM and ANQGSEA. There are 15 residues in the CDR3. The CDR3, as DNA: TGCAGCGTCGACGGAGGCGGGGCGAACACCGGGGAGCTGTTTTTT. Its translation is CSVDGGGANTGELFF.

The J gene is TRBJ2-3, the V gene TRBV19; tentatively, D is TRBD1 (5 bases). Per the germline V gene, CDR1 is LNHDA and CDR2 is SQIVND (reference sequence). V lost 6 bases and J lost 6, with 10 bases in between. This CDR3 comprises 12 residues. The CDR3 DNA follows: TGTGCCAGTAGAAGGGCAGGGGATACGCAGTATTTT. It codes for CASRRAGDTQYF.

The chain recombines TRBV29-1 with TRBJ2-7, with D possibly matching TRBD2 (6 bases). Germline V gives CDR1 SQVTM, CDR2 ANQGSEA. The V gene lost 6 bases and the J gene lost 5 bases, with 14 bases spanning the gap. This CDR3 has 12 residues. The CDR3 protein is CSVVGRTHEQYF. CDR3 nucleotide sequence: TGCAGCGTGGTTGGGAGGACTCACGAGCAGTACTTC.